This passage covers 32 T cell receptor beta chains from one sample sequenced in a study of blood T cells in healthy people across ages. Primed by a sample-barcoded 5' primer and a J-beta primer mix, a second PCR proceeded for about 6 to 11 cycles. TCRdb passed the 5' RACE reads through MiXCR, listing each CDR3 protein once. Among roughly 1.6 million distinct CDR3 sequences, roughly 32% were seen once, and the ten largest hold 10% to 12%. Source material: blood. These receptors were obtained from a woman in her thirties in good health.

This clonotype was observed a handful of times. CDR3 coding DNA: TGTGCCATCAGTTCTGTCGCAGCGGGCAATTCACCCCTCCACTTT. Protein sequence: CAISSVAAGNSPLHF. The rearrangement uses TRBV10-3 and TRBJ1-6; D remains unclear. The germline CDR1 and CDR2 sequences are ENHRY and SYGVKD. The length of the CDR3 is 15 residues. The V gene lost 5 bases and the J gene lost 7 bases, with 15 bases spanning the gap.

The gene calls are TRBV10-3 and TRBJ2-7; maybe TRBD2 (6 bases). The CDR3 has 16 residues. Trimming left V 3 bases short and J 2 bases short, with 17 bases between. Per the germline V gene, CDR1 is ENHRY and CDR2 is SYGVKD. Written as DNA, the CDR3 is TGTGCCATCAGTGACCACGGGACGGGAGTAGCCTACGAGCAGTACTTC. It codes for CAISDHGTGVAYEQYF.

J is TRBJ2-7 and V is TRBV24-1, with TRBD1 matching over 9 bases. Looked up from germline, CDR1 is KGHDR and CDR2 is SFDVKD. The trim removed 5 bases at V and 1 base at J, leaving 5 bases unmatched. This CDR3 contains 15 residues. This CDR3 is CATSAADRGSYEQYF. CDR3 nucleotides: TGTGCCACCAGTGCCGCGGACAGGGGATCCTACGAGCAGTACTTC.

This clonotype appeared a few times. V and J are TRBV6-1 and TRBJ1-2; D gene uncertain. The V gene lost 10 bases and the J gene lost 9 bases, with 9 bases spanning the gap. From germline, CDR1 is MNHNS and CDR2 SASEGT. The length of the CDR3 is 9 residues. CDR3 DNA: TGTGCCACCATAACCAGCTACACCTTC. Translating gives CATITSYTF.

V and J are TRBV7-9 and TRBJ1-2; 7 positions match TRBD1. V lost 10 bases, J lost 8 bases, and 22 bases stayed unmatched. CDR3 size: 16 residues. CDR1 is SEHNR, CDR2 FQNEAQ, per germline (reference sequence). As DNA, the CDR3 is TGTGCCACCCGCCGGATGCCGGGACAGAGAGGTGCGGGCTACACCTTC. Its translation: CATRRMPGQRGAGYTF.

This clonotype came up many times. This chain uses TRBV4-2 with TRBJ1-2, with 7 bases that match TRBD1. This CDR3 comprises 15 residues. In germline, CDR1 is LGHNA, CDR2 YNFKEQ. V lost 1 base and J lost 0; bases outside the gene matches: 2. This CDR3 reads CASSQVDRANYGYTF. CDR3 DNA: TGTGCCAGCAGCCAAGTTGACAGGGCTAACTATGGCTACACCTTC.

This chain joins TRBV12-3 or TRBV12-4 and TRBJ1-1; D is unresolved. Trimming stripped 5 bases from V and 7 bases from J, with 8 bases between. The CDR3 is 11 amino acids. CDR3 nucleotides: TGTGCCAGCAGTGATCTCCTTGAAGCTTTCTTT. Translation gives CASSDLLEAFF.

This clonotype was detected many times. The chain links TRBV4-1 to TRBJ1-2, with TRBD1 identical over 7 bases. CDR3 length: 14 amino acids. The germline CDR1 and CDR2 sequences are MGHRA and YSYEKL. Trimming at V came to 2 bases and at J to 1 base, leaving 1 base not matched to a gene. The CDR3 DNA sequence: TGCGCCAGCAGCCAACAGGGGGTTAACTATGGCTACACCTTC. Translation: CASSQQGVNYGYTF.

The chain links TRBV20-1 to TRBJ2-4; TRBD2 might be the D (7 bases). There are 15 residues in the CDR3. Germline CDR1 and CDR2: DFQATT and SNEGSKA (reference sequence). Trimming took off 0 bases at V and 7 bases at J, with 16 bases between the two ends. CDR3 sequence: CSAREPTGRGNIQYF. For the CDR3, the DNA is TGCAGTGCTAGAGAGCCAACAGGGAGGGGGAACATTCAGTACTTC.

A few counts support this clonotype. V is TRBV2 and J is TRBJ1-6; tentative D call: TRBD1 (6 bases). This CDR3 spans 13 amino acids. The ends were cut back, 6 bases at V and 14 bases at J, with 17 bases in the middle. Germline V gene sequence: CDR1 SNHLY, CDR2 FYNNEI. CDR3: CASRDSAGNSLHF. The CDR3 DNA sequence: TGTGCCAGCAGGGACAGCGCGGGGAATTCCCTCCACTTT.

This clonotype occurred many times. This rearrangement joins TRBV9 to TRBJ2-7; unclear D gene. From germline, CDR1 is SGDLS and CDR2 YYNGEE. Trimming stripped 0 bases from V and 7 bases from J, with 8 bases between. The CDR3 has 12 amino acids. CDR3 sequence: CASSVGAGEQYF. The CDR3 DNA is TGTGCCAGCAGCGTAGGCGCCGGAGAGCAGTACTTC.

This clonotype was detected a few times. The gene calls are TRBV5-1 and TRBJ2-3; 8 bases agree with TRBD1. Germline assignment: CDR1 SGHRS and CDR2 YFSETQ. This CDR3 comprises 15 residues. J gave up 3 bases and V 1 base, and 4 bases lay outside the gene matches. The DNA of the CDR3 is TGCGCCAGCAGCTTGACCCGACAGGGGACAGATACGCAGTATTTT. Translating gives CASSLTRQGTDTQYF.

The gene calls are TRBV3-1 and TRBJ2-1; no firm D call. This CDR3 is 15 amino acids long. V gave up 0 bases and J gave up 3 bases, with 9 bases separating them. The germline gives CDR1 LGHDT, CDR2 YNNKEL (reference sequence). CDR3 nucleotides: TGTGCCAGCAGCCAAGAGGGTAGATTCTACAATGAGCAGTTCTTC. Its translation is CASSQEGRFYNEQFF.

This clonotype appeared a few times. Written as DNA, the CDR3 is TGCAGTGCTAGCGGGCAGCTGGGGCAGGGTATTTACTACGAGCAGTACTTC. Translation: CSASGQLGQGIYYEQYF. The V gene is TRBV20-1, the J gene TRBJ2-7, with a tentative D call TRBD1 (5 bases). V lost 3 bases and J lost 3, with 24 bases in between. Germline values: CDR1 DFQATT, CDR2 SNEGSKA (reference sequence). CDR3 size: 17 residues.

The chain is built from TRBV7-9 and TRBJ2-5, with D tentatively TRBD2 (5 bases). Between the trimmed V and J ends, which lost 1 base and 1 base, there was a span of 10 bases. Looked up from germline, CDR1 is SEHNR and CDR2 is FQNEAQ (reference sequence). CDR3 length equals 15 residues. The CDR3 nucleotides read TGTGCCAGCAGCTTAGTAGCGCAGACCCAAGAGACCCAGTACTTC. Translation gives CASSLVAQTQETQYF.

V gene TRBV5-1 combines with J gene TRBJ1-6, with D tentatively TRBD1 (5 bases). The germline V gene encodes CDR1 SGHRS and CDR2 YFSETQ. This CDR3 has 16 amino acids. Trimming removed 4 bases from V and 7 bases from J, with 18 bases in between. The CDR3 DNA follows: TGCGCCAGCAGCCTGGAGGGGAATGTTTTCAATTCACCCCTCCACTTT. This gives the protein CASSLEGNVFNSPLHF.

The V call is TRBV29-1, the J call TRBJ1-2, with D possibly matching TRBD1 (5 bases). CDR1 is SQVTM, CDR2 ANQGSEA, per germline. CDR3 length equals 12 residues. V was shortened by 7 bases and J by 2 bases, with 11 bases between the two germline ends. CDR3 nucleotides: TGCAGCGGTTACGGGGCAAACTATGGCTACACCTTC. It specifies CSGYGANYGYTF.

V and J are TRBV3-1 and TRBJ2-5, with D possibly being TRBD2 (5 bases). Germline-derived CDR1 and CDR2 are LGHDT and YNNKEL (reference sequence). CDR3 length: 12 amino acids. Trimming stripped 4 bases from V and 7 bases from J, with 10 bases between. The CDR3: CASSRAVRTQYF. The CDR3 region has the DNA TGTGCCAGCAGCCGAGCGGTTCGGACCCAGTACTTC.

This clonotype showed up just a few times. The chain employs TRBV10-3 and TRBJ2-6; no definite D call. The CDR3 is 14 residues long. Trimming took off 4 bases at V and 3 bases at J, with 7 bases between the two ends. Germline V CDR1 and CDR2: ENHRY, SYGVKD. The CDR3 loop is CAISAPSGANVLTF. CDR3 coding DNA: TGTGCCATCAGTGCCCCGAGTGGGGCCAACGTCCTGACTTTC.

In its sample, this clonotype was seen a few times. The J gene is TRBJ1-5, the V gene TRBV7-3, with TRBD1 as a possible D gene (5 bases). The V end lost 3 bases, the J end lost 6 bases, and 9 bases lay between the germline ends. The germline V gene has CDR1 SGHTA and CDR2 FQGTGA. The CDR3 runs to 13 residues. CDR3 nucleotides: TGTGCCAGCAGCTTGGGGGACCGTCAGCCCCAGCATTTT. Encoded protein: CASSLGDRQPQHF.

V is TRBV20-1 and J is TRBJ1-5; 10 bases match TRBD1. The CDR3 is 19 residues long. Losses at the gene ends were 3 bases for V and 0 bases for J; bases not matched to a gene: 14. Looked up from germline, CDR1 is DFQATT and CDR2 is SNEGSKA (reference sequence). CDR3 sequence (DNA): TGCAGTGCTAGCCTCCCACCGGGACAGGGGACTTATAGCAATCAGCCCCAGCATTTT. Protein: CSASLPPGQGTYSNQPQHF.

This clonotype was observed a handful of times. The V gene is TRBV20-1, the J gene TRBJ2-5; a possible D gene is TRBD1 (5 bases). The germline V gene has CDR1 DFQATT and CDR2 SNEGSKA (reference sequence). V gave up 5 bases and J gave up 5 bases, with 12 bases separating them. CDR3 size: 12 residues. The chain's CDR3 is CSAVGARETQYF. CDR3 DNA: TGCAGTGCTGTTGGGGCTCGGGAGACCCAGTACTTC.

The sample holds a few counts of this clonotype. This chain joins TRBV5-6 and TRBJ2-4; D call uncertain. Trimming pared 2 bases from V and 13 bases from J, leaving 16 bases between. CDR1 and CDR2 from the germline V gene are SGHDT and YYEEEE. The CDR3 has 13 residues. The CDR3 DNA is TGTGCCAGCAGCTTAGACTCAATCAATGAGCAGTACTTC. Its protein product is CASSLDSINEQYF.

The V gene is TRBV12-3 or TRBV12-4, the J gene TRBJ2-3; 9 nucleotides match TRBD2. The CDR3 spans 15 residues. Trimming at V came to 3 bases and at J to 11 bases, leaving 12 bases not matched to a gene. This CDR3 reads CASSLGGTSTDVQYF. The CDR3 DNA sequence: TGTGCCAGCAGTTTGGGAGGGACTAGCACAGATGTGCAGTATTTT.

On this clonotype itself: A much larger clone differs from this one at a single base, so this may be a read error. The chain couples TRBV29-1 to TRBJ1-2; no clear D gene. Trimming removed 7 bases from V and 4 bases from J, with 13 bases in between. Per germline, CDR1 SQVTM and CDR2 ANQGSEA. The length of the CDR3 is 12 residues. CDR3 nucleotide sequence: TGCAGCGCTGATCTGGGCTTCTATGGCTACACCTTC. Its protein is CSADLGFYGYTF. Variable domain in full (rest from reference TRBV29-1 and TRBJ1-2): SAVISQKPSRDICQRGTSLTIQCQVDSQVTMMFWYRQQPGQSLTLIATANQGSEATYESGFVIDKFPISRPNLTFSTLTVSNMSPEDSSIYLCSADLGFYGYTFGSGTRLTVV.

This chain links TRBV12-3 or TRBV12-4 with TRBJ1-2, with 7 bases matching TRBD1. The CDR3 runs to 14 residues. The junction had 7 bases not matched to a gene; V was cut back by 5 bases and J by 4 bases. The CDR3 region is CASSHDGTAYGYTF. The DNA for the CDR3 is TGTGCCAGCAGTCACGACGGGACAGCCTATGGCTACACCTTC.

The gene calls are TRBV20-1 and TRBJ2-1; a possible D gene is TRBD2 (6 bases). CDR3 length: 14 residues. V was shortened by 1 base and J by 5 bases, with 12 bases between the two germline ends. Germline values: CDR1 DFQATT, CDR2 SNEGSKA (reference sequence). This CDR3 reads CSARAGEADNEQFF. CDR3 sequence (DNA): TGCAGTGCTAGAGCGGGAGAGGCTGACAATGAGCAGTTCTTC.

The J gene is TRBJ1-2, the V gene TRBV14; D gene uncertain. This CDR3 spans 14 amino acids. Germline-derived CDR1 and CDR2 are SGHDN and FVKESK. Between the trimmed V and J ends, which lost 2 bases and 6 bases, there was a span of 13 bases. CDR3 in DNA: TGTGCCAGCAGCCAAAGTTTGGTGCGCGATGGCTACACCTTC. Amino acids: CASSQSLVRDGYTF. The variable domain in full, with the rest retrieved from reference TRBV14 and TRBJ1-2, is EAGVTQFPSHSVIEKGQTVTLRCDPISGHDNLYWYRRVMGKEIKFLLHFVKESKQDESGMPNNRFLAERTGGTYSTLKVQPAELEDSGVYFCASSQSLVRDGYTFGSGTRLTVV.

V is TRBV5-5 and J is TRBJ2-1, with D possibly matching TRBD1 (6 bases). The CDR3 has 18 residues. Trimming removed 4 bases from V and 0 bases from J, with 20 bases in between. The germline CDR1 and CDR2 sequences are SGHKS and YYEKEE (reference sequence). CDR3 sequence: CASSPTRPGDGSYNEQFF. CDR3 coding DNA: TGTGCCAGCAGCCCTACTCGCCCAGGGGACGGCTCCTACAATGAGCAGTTCTTC.

This clonotype was detected ten times or more. V and J are TRBV29-1 and TRBJ2-3; possible D gene TRBD2, 5 bases. V lost 0 bases to trimming and J lost 3 bases, with 13 bases between them. Germline V CDR1 and CDR2: SQVTM, ANQGSEA. CDR3 size: 15 residues. CDR3 sequence reads: CSVEDRPRRTDTQYF. The CDR3 DNA is TGCAGCGTTGAAGATCGACCCCGGAGGACAGATACGCAGTATTTT.

This clonotype was seen ten or more times. The V and J genes are TRBV7-2 and TRBJ2-3, with unresolved D. The CDR3 runs 14 residues. The germline V gene encodes CDR1 SGHTA and CDR2 FQGNSA. Between the trimmed V and J ends, which lost 1 base and 4 bases, there was a span of 9 bases. CDR3 DNA: TGTGCCAGCAGCTTAGGTGATAGAGCAGATACGCAGTATTTT. This codes for CASSLGDRADTQYF.

This clonotype was detected only a few times. V usage is TRBV7-2 and J usage is TRBJ2-5; 8 bases align to TRBD1. Germline trimming cut 1 base from V and 0 bases from J; bases unmatched to any gene: 10. The CDR3 spans 18 residues. Germline V gives CDR1 SGHTA, CDR2 FQGNSA. The CDR3 sequence is CASSLGSQGAWYQETQYF. The CDR3 nucleotides read TGTGCCAGCAGCTTAGGATCTCAGGGGGCATGGTACCAAGAGACCCAGTACTTC.